This T cell receptor beta chain was recovered during a study of T-cell memory formation after mild COVID-19. Study-wide points: Later expanders leaned CD4+, whereas day 15 to 85 contracting clones were balanced CD4/CD8.

This clonotype was picked up a small number of times. The antigen remains undetermined. 5'RACE with constant-segment primers built TCRalpha and TCRbeta cDNA libraries with UMIs. TCRdb re-analysed the 5' RACE reads in MiXCR, keeping a single row per CDR3 protein. The sample holds 300,000 to 400,000 distinct CDR3 sequences, around 21% seen once. Germline loops: CDR1 SQVTM, CDR2 ANQGSEA. Trimming took 2 bases from V and 0 from J, leaving 13 bases between them. CDR3 length: 15 residues. V gene TRBV29-1 combines with J gene TRBJ1-1; D perhaps matches TRBD1 (5 bases). Material for sequencing was PBMCs or a T cell subset sorted from them (not recorded which). This TCR was recovered from an adult woman who had mild COVID-19 (a few samples of this study predate the infection). Cell type and time point are not known. The CDR3, as DNA: TGCAGCGTTGAATCGGGGCGGGGGATGAACACTGAAGCTTTCTTT. The encoded protein is CSVESGRGMNTEAFF.